What follows is one T cell receptor beta chain and its context. Antigen: not known. The assay was immunoSEQ multiplex PCR, and TCRdb's table has in-frame clones only and misses some. This table holds over 400,000 clones, roughly 87% found once. The data were obtained in a study of Ad26.COV2.S vaccination and SARS-CoV-2 variants. Study observations and caveats: People who got the vaccine had more spike-specific TCR breadth than people who got placebo.

The treatment denotes: roughly 19 received Ad26.COV2.S at low or high dose, single or two shots; 5 received placebo; per-sample allocation not given. After the first vaccine or placebo injection, samples were drawn on day 63. Sequenced material: peripheral blood, taken in a trial of Ad26.COV2.S vaccine versus placebo. This TCR was recovered from a person aged 18 to 59 who received the Ad26.COV2.S COVID-19 vaccine or a placebo.

CDR3 sequence: CASSLGGTSGAYEQYF. In nucleotides, the CDR3 is TGCGCCAGCAGCCTTGGGGGGACTAGCGGGGCCTACGAGCAGTACTTC. V gene TRBV4-1 combines with J gene TRBJ2-7; 13 bases fit TRBD2. J gave up 2 bases and V 4 bases, and 5 bases lay outside the gene matches. Germline loops: CDR1 MGHRA, CDR2 YSYEKL. The CDR3 contains 16 residues.